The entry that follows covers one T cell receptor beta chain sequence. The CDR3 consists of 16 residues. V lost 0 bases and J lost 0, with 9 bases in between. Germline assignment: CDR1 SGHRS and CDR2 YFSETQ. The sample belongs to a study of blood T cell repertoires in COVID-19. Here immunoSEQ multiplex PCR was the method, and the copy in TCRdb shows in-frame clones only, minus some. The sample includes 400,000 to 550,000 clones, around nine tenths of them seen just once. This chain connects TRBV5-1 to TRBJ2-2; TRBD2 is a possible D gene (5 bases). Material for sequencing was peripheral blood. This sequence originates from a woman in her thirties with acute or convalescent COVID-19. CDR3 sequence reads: CASSLVGSANTGELFF. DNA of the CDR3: TGCGCCAGCAGCTTGGTGGGGAGCGCGAACACCGGGGAGCTGTTTTTT.